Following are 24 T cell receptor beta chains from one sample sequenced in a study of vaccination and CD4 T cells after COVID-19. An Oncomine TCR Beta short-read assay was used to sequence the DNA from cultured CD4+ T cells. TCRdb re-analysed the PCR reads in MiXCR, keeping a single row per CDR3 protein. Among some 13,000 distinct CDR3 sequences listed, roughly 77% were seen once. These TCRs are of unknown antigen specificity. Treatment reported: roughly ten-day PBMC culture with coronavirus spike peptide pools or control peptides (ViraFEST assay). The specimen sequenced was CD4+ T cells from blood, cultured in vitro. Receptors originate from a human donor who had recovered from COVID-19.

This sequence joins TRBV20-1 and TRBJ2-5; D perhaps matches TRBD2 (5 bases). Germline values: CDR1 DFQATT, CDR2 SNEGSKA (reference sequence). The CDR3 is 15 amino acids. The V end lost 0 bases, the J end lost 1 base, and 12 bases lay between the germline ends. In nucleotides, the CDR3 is TGCAGTGCTAGAGATGGGCGGGCACCCCAAGAGACCCAGTACTTC. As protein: CSARDGRAPQETQYF.

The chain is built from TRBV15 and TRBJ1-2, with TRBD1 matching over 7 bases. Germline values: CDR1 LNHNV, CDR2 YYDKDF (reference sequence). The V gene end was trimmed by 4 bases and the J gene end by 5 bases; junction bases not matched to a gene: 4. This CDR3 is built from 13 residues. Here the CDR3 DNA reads TGTGCCACCAGCACCGACAGGGAGTATGGCTACACCTTC. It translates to CATSTDREYGYTF. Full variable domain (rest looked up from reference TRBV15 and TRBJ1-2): DAMVIQNPRYQVTQFGKPVTLSCSQTLNHNVMYWYQQKSSQAPKLLFHYYDKDFNNEADTPDNFQSRRPNTSFCFLDIRSPGLGDTAMYLCATSTDREYGYTFGSGTRLTVV.

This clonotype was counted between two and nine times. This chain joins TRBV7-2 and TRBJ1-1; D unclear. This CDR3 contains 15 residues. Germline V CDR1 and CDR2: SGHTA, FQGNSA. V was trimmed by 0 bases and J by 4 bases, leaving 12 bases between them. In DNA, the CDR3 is TGTGCCAGCAGCTTAGCGCAAGGGTCCTCCACTGAAGCTTTCTTT. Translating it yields CASSLAQGSSTEAFF.

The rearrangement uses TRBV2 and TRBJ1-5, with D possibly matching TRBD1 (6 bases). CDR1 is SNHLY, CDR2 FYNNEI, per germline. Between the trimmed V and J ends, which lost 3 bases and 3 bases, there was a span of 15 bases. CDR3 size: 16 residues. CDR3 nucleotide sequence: TGTGCCAGCAGTGATTTTTGGACAGCCTACAATCAGCCCCAGCATTTT. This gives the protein CASSDFWTAYNQPQHF.

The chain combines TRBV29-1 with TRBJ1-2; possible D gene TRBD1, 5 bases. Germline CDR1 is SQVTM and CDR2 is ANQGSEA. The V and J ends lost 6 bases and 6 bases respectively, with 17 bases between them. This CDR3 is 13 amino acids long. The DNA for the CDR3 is TGCAGCGTCGAACGGACATGGCAGGATGGCTACACCTTC. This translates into CSVERTWQDGYTF.

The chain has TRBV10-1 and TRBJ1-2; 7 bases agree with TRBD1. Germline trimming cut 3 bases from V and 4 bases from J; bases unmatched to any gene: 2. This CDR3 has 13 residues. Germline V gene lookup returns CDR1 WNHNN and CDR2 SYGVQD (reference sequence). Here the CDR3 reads CASSEDRAYGYTF. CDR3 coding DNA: TGCGCCAGCAGTGAAGACAGGGCCTATGGCTACACCTTC.

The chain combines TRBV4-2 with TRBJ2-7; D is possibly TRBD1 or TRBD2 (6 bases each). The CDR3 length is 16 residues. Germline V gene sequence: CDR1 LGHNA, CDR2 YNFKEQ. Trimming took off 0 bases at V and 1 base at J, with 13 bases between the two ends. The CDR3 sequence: CASSQDRGGGSYEQYF. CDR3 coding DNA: TGTGCCAGCAGCCAAGATCGTGGAGGGGGATCCTACGAGCAGTACTTC.

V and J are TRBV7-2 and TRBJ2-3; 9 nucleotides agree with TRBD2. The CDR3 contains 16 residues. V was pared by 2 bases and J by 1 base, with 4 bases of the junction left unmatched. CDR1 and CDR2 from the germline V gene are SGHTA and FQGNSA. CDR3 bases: TGTGCCAGCAGCTTAAAGACTAGCGGTCGCACAGATACGCAGTATTTT. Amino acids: CASSLKTSGRTDTQYF.

This chain's CDR3 is CSGRRQGPNQPQHF. CDR3 bases: TGCAGTGGCCGAAGGCAGGGACCTAATCAGCCCCAGCATTTT. The J gene is TRBJ1-5, the V gene TRBV20-1; a weak D match, TRBD1 (5 bases). V was cut by 7 bases and J by 4 bases, with 17 bases left in between. The length of the CDR3 is 14 residues. CDR1 is DFQATT, CDR2 SNEGSKA, per germline (reference sequence).

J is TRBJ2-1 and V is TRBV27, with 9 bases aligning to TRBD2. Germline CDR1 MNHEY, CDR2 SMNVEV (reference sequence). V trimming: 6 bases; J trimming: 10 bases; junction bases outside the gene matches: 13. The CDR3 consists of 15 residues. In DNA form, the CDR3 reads TGTGCCAGCAGGCTGGGGGGACTAGCATCACGAGAGCAGTTCTTC. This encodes CASRLGGLASREQFF.

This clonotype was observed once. DNA for the CDR3: TGTGCCAGCAGGCCCCAGGGGGCGGTTAACTATGGCTACACCTTC. Translated, it gives CASRPQGAVNYGYTF. V gene TRBV6-1 combines with J gene TRBJ1-2; 8 bases fit TRBD1. The CDR3 consists of 15 residues. Losses at the gene ends were 6 bases for V and 1 base for J; bases not matched to a gene: 7. In germline, CDR1 is MNHNS, CDR2 SASEGT.

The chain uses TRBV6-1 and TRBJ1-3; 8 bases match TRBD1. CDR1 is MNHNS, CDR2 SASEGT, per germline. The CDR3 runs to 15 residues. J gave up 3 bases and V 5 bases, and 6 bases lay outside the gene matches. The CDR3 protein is CASSLTGERGNTIYF. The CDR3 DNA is TGTGCCAGCAGTCTGACAGGGGAACGTGGAAACACCATATATTTT.

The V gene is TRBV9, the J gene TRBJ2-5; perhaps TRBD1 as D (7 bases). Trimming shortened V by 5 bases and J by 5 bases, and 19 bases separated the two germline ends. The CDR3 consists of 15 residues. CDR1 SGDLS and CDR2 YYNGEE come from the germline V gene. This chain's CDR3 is CASSSIEGAGETQYF. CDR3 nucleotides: TGTGCCAGCAGTTCAATCGAGGGGGCGGGGGAGACCCAGTACTTC.

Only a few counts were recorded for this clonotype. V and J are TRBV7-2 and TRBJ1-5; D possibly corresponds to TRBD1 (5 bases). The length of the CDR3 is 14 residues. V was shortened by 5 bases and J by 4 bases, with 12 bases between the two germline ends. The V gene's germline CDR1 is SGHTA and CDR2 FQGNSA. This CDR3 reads CASSKGFVNQPQHF. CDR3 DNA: TGTGCCAGCAGCAAGGGGTTTGTAAATCAGCCCCAGCATTTT.

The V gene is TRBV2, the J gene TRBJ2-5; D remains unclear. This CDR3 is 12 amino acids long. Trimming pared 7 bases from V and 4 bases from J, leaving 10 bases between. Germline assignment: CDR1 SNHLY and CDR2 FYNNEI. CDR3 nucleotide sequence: TGTGCCAGCAACCGGGTGGGAGAGACCCAGTACTTC. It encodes CASNRVGETQYF.

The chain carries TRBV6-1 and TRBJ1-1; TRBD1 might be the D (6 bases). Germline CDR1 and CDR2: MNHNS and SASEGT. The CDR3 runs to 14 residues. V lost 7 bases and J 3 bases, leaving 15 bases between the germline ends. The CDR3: CASNPEGDYTEAFF. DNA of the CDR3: TGTGCCAGCAACCCCGAGGGGGATTACACTGAAGCTTTCTTT.

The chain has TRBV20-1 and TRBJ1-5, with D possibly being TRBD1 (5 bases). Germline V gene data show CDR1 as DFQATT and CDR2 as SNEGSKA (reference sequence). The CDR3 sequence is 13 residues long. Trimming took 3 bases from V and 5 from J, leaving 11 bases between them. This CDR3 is CSARGRGYQPQHF. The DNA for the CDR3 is TGCAGTGCTAGGGGACGGGGATATCAGCCCCAGCATTTT.

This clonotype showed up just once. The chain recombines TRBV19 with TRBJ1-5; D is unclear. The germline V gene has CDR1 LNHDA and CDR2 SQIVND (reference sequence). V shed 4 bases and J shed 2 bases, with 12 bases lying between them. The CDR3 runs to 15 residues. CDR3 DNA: TGTGCCAGTAGTAACGGTAATAACGGCAATCAGCCCCAGCATTTT. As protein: CASSNGNNGNQPQHF. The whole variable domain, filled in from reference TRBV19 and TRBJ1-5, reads DGGITQSPKYLFRKEGQNVTLSCEQNLNHDAMYWYRQDPGQGLRLIYYSQIVNDFQKGDIAEGYSVSREKKESFPLTVTSAQKNPTAFYLCASSNGNNGNQPQHFGDGTRLSIL.

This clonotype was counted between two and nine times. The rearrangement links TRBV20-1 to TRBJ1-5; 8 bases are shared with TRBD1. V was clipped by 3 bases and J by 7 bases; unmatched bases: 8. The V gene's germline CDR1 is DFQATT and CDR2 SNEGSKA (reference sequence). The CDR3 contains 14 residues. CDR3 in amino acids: CSARVGQGGQPQHF. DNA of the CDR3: TGCAGTGCTAGGGTCGGACAGGGCGGACAGCCCCAGCATTTT.

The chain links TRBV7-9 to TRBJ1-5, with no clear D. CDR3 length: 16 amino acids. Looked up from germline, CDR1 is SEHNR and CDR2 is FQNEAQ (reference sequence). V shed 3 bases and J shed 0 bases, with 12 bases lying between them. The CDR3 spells CASSFVTIHSNQPQHF. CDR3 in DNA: TGTGCCAGCAGCTTCGTGACCATCCATAGCAATCAGCCCCAGCATTTT.

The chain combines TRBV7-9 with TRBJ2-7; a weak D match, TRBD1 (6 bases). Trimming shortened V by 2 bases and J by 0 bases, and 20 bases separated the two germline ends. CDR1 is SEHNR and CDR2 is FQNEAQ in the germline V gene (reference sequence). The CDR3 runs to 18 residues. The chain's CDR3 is CASSLRGPGQGSSYEQYF. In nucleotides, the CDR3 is TGTGCCAGCAGCTTAAGGGGTCCCGGGCAGGGGAGCTCCTACGAGCAGTACTTC.

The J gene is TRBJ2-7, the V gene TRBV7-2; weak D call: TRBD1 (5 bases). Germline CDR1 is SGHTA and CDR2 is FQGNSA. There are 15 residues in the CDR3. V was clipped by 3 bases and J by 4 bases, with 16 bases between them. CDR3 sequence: CASSFSYAGSYEQYF. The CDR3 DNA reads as TGTGCCAGCAGCTTTTCTTACGCAGGGTCATACGAGCAGTACTTC.

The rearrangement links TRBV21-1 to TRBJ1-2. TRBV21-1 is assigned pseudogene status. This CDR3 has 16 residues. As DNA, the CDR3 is TGTGCCAGCAGCTCCCCGAGGGACTCCGGACGGGGTGGCTACACCTTC. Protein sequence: CASSSPRDSGRGGYTF.

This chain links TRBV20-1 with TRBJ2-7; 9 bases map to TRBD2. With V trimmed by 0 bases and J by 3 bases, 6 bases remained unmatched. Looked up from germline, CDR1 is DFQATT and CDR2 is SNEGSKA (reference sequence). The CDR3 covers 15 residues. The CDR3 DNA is TGCAGTGCTAGAGATCCCTCGCGGGAGGGCTACGAGCAGTACTTC. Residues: CSARDPSREGYEQYF.